This TCR beta chain was captured by sequencing in a study of T cell responses to AZD1222 COVID-19 vaccine. This clone showed up just a few times. V was trimmed by 0 bases and J by 0 bases, leaving 9 bases between them. The CDR3 is 15 amino acids. Per germline, CDR1 SGHDT and CDR2 YYEEEE. Clones were sequenced by immunoSEQ multiplex PCR, and TCRdb holds only the in-frame ones, with some missing. This sample carries 100,000 to 150,000 clones, approximately 90% of them seen once, and the ten largest clones take about 7%. Sequencing used peripheral blood, obtained on day 0 of AZD1222 vaccination. The chain links TRBV5-6 to TRBJ1-2; D is unclear. This receptor was identified in an adult in good health. CDR3 in DNA: TGTGCCAGCAGCTTGGCCCGTCGGGCTAACTATGGCTACACCTTC. Its protein is CASSLARRANYGYTF.